The TCR beta chain under discussion was sequenced for a study of T cell changes during pregnancy in multiple sclerosis. There are 15 residues in the CDR3. From germline, CDR1 is SNHLY and CDR2 FYNNEI. V gave up 5 bases and J gave up 0 bases, with 11 bases separating them. Assay: immunoSEQ multiplex PCR; the TCRdb copy retains only in-frame clones and omits some. The sample has around 52,000 clones, around 90% seen once. The V and J genes are TRBV2 and TRBJ1-5; D possibly corresponds to TRBD1 (5 bases). Sequenced material: CD4+ T cells from peripheral blood mononuclear cells, taken in the second trimester of pregnancy. The origin of this receptor is a female donor with multiple sclerosis, enrolled in a pregnancy study. In DNA, the CDR3 is TGTGCCAGCAGTACAGACGGGGGTAGCAATCAGCCCCAGCATTTT. Translating gives CASSTDGGSNQPQHF.